This is a list of T cell receptor beta chains from one sample in a study of T cell repertoires in cytomegalovirus infection. Each CDR3 protein gets one entry after TCRdb re-called the reads with MiXCR. Found here are hundreds of thousands of distinct CDR3 sequences, less than 25% of them singletons; the top ten hold roughly 8%. The sample taken for sequencing was CD8+ T cells from PBMCs. These receptor sequences come from a human donor in good health (CMV status not recorded). Some clones in this sample may be carry-over from other donors' samples. The CDR3 runs from the conserved cysteine through the conserved F or W. The D gene is left open where the match is weak. Clone size, where shown, is once, few, many, or a class for clones that have expanded.

TRBJ1-2,.,14,.,TRBV5-6,CASSLSGLTYGYTF,TGTGCCAGCAGCCTATCGGGGCTTACCTATGGCTACACCTTC
TRBJ2-7,TRBD1,15,many,TRBV7-9,CASSLPGQGFYEQYF,TGTGCCAGCAGCCTCCCGGGACAGGGGTTCTACGAGCAGTACTTC
TRBJ1-6,.,12,.,TRBV12-5,CASGFPNSPLHF,TGTGCTAGTGGTTTCCCAAATTCACCCCTCCACTTT
TRBJ1-1,.,16,few,TRBV7-9,CASSLVVSDGTTEAFF,TGTGCCAGCAGCTTAGTCGTTTCAGACGGGACCACTGAAGCTTTCTTT
TRBJ1-2,.,14,once,TRBV15,CDTSREASPYGYTF,TGTGACACCAGCAGAGAAGCCTCGCCCTATGGCTACACCTTC
TRBJ1-2,.,14,.,TRBV7-9,CASSLEGRFYGYTF,TGTGCCAGCAGCTTAGAAGGGAGATTCTATGGCTACACCTTC
TRBJ1-1,.,11,few,TRBV6-1,CASSPRREAFF,TGTGCCAGCAGTCCCCGGCGGGAAGCTTTCTTT
TRBJ2-5,.,15,few,TRBV27,CASSLFQGRLETQYF,TGTGCCAGCAGTTTATTTCAGGGGCGGTTGGAGACCCAGTACTTC
TRBJ2-7,TRBD1,15,few,TRBV7-6,CASSSWTGKPGEQYF,TGTGCCAGCAGCTCGTGGACAGGGAAACCAGGCGAGCAGTACTTC
TRBJ1-5,.,14,.,TRBV28,CASSSPGVNQPQHF,TGTGCCAGCAGTTCACCCGGGGTCAATCAGCCCCAGCATTTT
TRBJ2-5,.,13,.,TRBV2,CASSGFPQETQYF,TGTGCCAGCAGTGGGTTCCCTCAAGAGACCCAGTACTTC
TRBJ2-3,.,17,.,TRBV4-3,CASSQEWELLSTDTQYF,TGCGCCAGCAGCCAAGAATGGGAACTCCTAAGCACAGATACGCAGTATTTT
TRBJ1-2,.,15,.,TRBV28,CASSFRRDTVYGYTF,TGTGCCAGCAGTTTCCGCCGGGATACAGTCTATGGCTACACCTTC
TRBJ2-3,TRBD2,17,.,TRBV7-9,CASSLTLAGALVDTQYF,TGTGCCAGCAGCTTAACCCTAGCGGGGGCCCTGGTTGATACGCAGTATTTT
TRBJ2-1,TRBD2,14,once,TRBV29-1,CSVDSGDSYNEQFF,TGCAGCGTTGATAGCGGGGACTCCTACAATGAGCAGTTCTTC
TRBJ1-4,.,14,few,TRBV7-9,CASHLGSGSEKLFF,TGTGCCTCCCACCTCGGAAGCGGTAGCGAAAAACTGTTTTTT
TRBJ2-7,TRBD1,14,many,TRBV7-9,CASSWTGGSYEQYF,TGTGCCAGCAGCTGGACAGGGGGCTCCTACGAGCAGTACTTC
TRBJ1-1,.,12,.,TRBV7-9,CASSSGATEAFF,TGTGCCAGCAGCTCCGGAGCGACTGAAGCTTTCTTT
TRBJ2-1,.,14,once,TRBV5-1,CASSLGPEGSAQFF,TGCGCCAGCAGCTTGGGGCCGGAGGGGTCTGCGCAGTTCTTC
TRBJ2-1,TRBD2,17,many,TRBV7-2,CASSLTSGGPPYNEQFF,TGTGCCAGCAGCTTAACAAGCGGGGGGCCCCCCTACAATGAGCAGTTCTTC
TRBJ2-5,.,12,.,TRBV5-6,CASSLGGGGQYF,TGTGCCAGCAGCTTGGGTGGAGGGGGCCAGTACTTC
TRBJ1-1,.,15,.,TRBV9,CASSLSCRGGTEAFF,TGTGCCAGCAGCCTTTCTTGCAGGGGCGGCACTGAAGCTTTCTTT
TRBJ2-2,TRBD1,15,few,TRBV7-3,CASSLRGGMSGELFF,TGTGCCAGCAGCTTAAGAGGGGGCATGTCCGGGGAGCTGTTTTTT
TRBJ2-3,.,15,many,TRBV7-2,CASSLTGLPGDTQYF,TGTGCCAGCAGCCTCACGGGACTCCCGGGAGATACGCAGTATTTT
TRBJ2-2,TRBD2,17,.,TRBV5-1,CASSVGLAGKNTGELFF,TGCGCCAGCAGCGTCGGGCTAGCGGGGAAGAACACCGGGGAGCTGTTTTTT
TRBJ2-5,.,15,.,TRBV6-6,CASSYVRGRGETQYF,TGTGCCAGCAGTTACGTCCGGGGGCGGGGGGAGACCCAGTACTTC
TRBJ2-7,.,14,few,TRBV6-1,CASSEGHISYEQYF,TGTGCCAGCAGTGAAGGACACATCTCCTACGAGCAGTACTTC
TRBJ1-1,.,14,.,TRBV10-3,CAISDHRVDTEAFF,TGTGCCATCAGTGACCACAGGGTGGACACTGAAGCTTTCTTT
TRBJ2-3,.,16,few,TRBV6-2/TRBV6-3,CASSYNPGLSTDTQYF,TGTGCCAGCAGTTACAATCCCGGGTTGAGCACAGATACGCAGTATTTT
TRBJ2-1,.,14,many,TRBV7-6,CASSLGAFRNEQFF,TGTGCCAGCAGCTTAGGAGCTTTTCGGAATGAGCAGTTCTTC
TRBJ2-2,.,15,many,TRBV7-9,CASSLLGSNTGELFF,TGTGCCAGCAGCTTACTGGGGTCGAACACCGGGGAGCTGTTTTTT
TRBJ2-2,TRBD1,15,few,TRBV12-3/TRBV12-4,CASPPGDRVPGELFF,TGTGCCAGCCCCCCCGGTGACAGGGTTCCCGGGGAGCTGTTTTTT
TRBJ2-1,.,12,.,TRBV6-2/TRBV6-3,CASSQPLNEQFF,TGTGCCAGCAGTCAGCCCCTCAATGAGCAGTTCTTC
TRBJ1-1,.,14,.,TRBV27,CASTIGGGNTEAFF,TGTGCCAGCACCATAGGGGGAGGGAACACTGAAGCTTTCTTT
TRBJ1-6,TRBD1,18,many,TRBV7-2,CASSPLGETGAYNSPLHF,TGTGCCAGCAGCCCTCTTGGGGAGACAGGGGCCTATAATTCACCCCTCCACTTT
TRBJ1-2,TRBD1,15,few,TRBV10-3,CAIRFGTETNYGYTF,TGTGCCATTCGGTTCGGGACAGAGACTAACTATGGCTACACCTTC
TRBJ1-1,.,12,few,TRBV7-9,CASSPGKVEAFF,TGTGCCAGCAGCCCAGGAAAGGTTGAAGCTTTCTTT
TRBJ1-2,TRBD1,15,.,TRBV20-1,CSARDPDRINYGYTF,TGCAGTGCTAGAGACCCGGACAGGATAAACTATGGCTACACCTTC
TRBJ1-1,.,13,.,TRBV7-3,CASSFLQATEAFF,TGTGCCAGCAGCTTTTTACAGGCCACTGAAGCTTTCTTT
TRBJ2-5,.,17,once,TRBV7-2,CANSPEPGVPNVETQYF,TGTGCCAACAGCCCCGAACCAGGGGTGCCTAACGTAGAGACCCAGTACTTC